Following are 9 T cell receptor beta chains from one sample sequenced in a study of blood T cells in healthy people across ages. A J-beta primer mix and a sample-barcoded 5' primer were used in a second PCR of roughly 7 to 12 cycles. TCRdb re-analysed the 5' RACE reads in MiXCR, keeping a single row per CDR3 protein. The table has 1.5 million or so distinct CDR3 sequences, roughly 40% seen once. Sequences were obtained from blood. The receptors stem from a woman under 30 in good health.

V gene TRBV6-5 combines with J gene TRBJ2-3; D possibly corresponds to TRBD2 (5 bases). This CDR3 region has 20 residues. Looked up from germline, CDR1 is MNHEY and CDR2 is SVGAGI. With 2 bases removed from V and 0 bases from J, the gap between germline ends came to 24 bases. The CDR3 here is CASSYGNGAGLSPSTDTQYF. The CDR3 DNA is TGTGCCAGCAGTTACGGGAATGGCGCAGGACTTTCCCCTAGCACAGATACGCAGTATTTT.

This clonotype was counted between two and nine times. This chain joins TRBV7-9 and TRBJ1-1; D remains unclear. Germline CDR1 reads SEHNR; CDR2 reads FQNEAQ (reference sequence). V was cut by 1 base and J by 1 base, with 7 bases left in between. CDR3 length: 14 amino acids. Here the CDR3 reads CASSLGHGNTEAFF. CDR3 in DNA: TGTGCCAGCAGCTTAGGTCACGGGAACACTGAAGCTTTCTTT.

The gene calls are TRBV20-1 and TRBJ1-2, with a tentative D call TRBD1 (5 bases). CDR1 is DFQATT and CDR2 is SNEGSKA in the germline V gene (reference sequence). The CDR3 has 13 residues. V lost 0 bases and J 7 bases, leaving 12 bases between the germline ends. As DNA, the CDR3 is TGCAGTGCTAGAGATCTAACAGGTGGTGGCTACACCTTC. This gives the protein CSARDLTGGGYTF.

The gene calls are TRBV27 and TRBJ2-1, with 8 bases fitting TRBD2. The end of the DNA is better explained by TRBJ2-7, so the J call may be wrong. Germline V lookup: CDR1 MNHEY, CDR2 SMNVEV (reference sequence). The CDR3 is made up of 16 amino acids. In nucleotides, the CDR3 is TGTGCCAGCAGTTTACGGGCTAGCGGGTTACAATATGAGCAGTACTTC. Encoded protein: CASSLRASGLQYEQYF.

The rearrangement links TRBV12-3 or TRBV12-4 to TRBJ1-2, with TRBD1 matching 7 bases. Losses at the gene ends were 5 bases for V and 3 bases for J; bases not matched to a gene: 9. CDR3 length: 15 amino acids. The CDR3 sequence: CASSPGQARDYGYTF. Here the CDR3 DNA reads TGTGCCAGCAGTCCAGGACAGGCCCGTGACTATGGCTACACCTTC.

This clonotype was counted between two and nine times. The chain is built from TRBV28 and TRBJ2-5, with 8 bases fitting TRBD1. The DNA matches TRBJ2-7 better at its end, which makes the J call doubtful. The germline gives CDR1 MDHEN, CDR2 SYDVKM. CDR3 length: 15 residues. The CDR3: CASSLINQGAYEQYF. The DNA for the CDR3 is TGTGCCAGCAGTTTAATAAATCAGGGGGCTTACGAGCAGTACTTC.

The CDR3 loop is CATSRGTTYNEQYF. The CDR3 nucleotides are TGTGCCACCAGCAGAGGGACAACCTACAATGAGCAGTACTTC. The chain uses TRBV15 and TRBJ2-1, with D possibly matching TRBD1 (5 bases). The J call is in doubt because the DNA end fits TRBJ2-7 better. The CDR3 contains 14 residues. Per the germline V gene, CDR1 is LNHNV and CDR2 is YYDKDF (reference sequence).

In nucleotides, the CDR3 is TGCAGTGCTAGAAGGAGCGGGGGGACCAGGAGAACAGATACGCAGTATTTT. Translated: CSARRSGGTRRTDTQYF. This chain joins TRBV20-1 and TRBJ2-3; 9 bases line up with TRBD2. The CDR3 covers 17 residues. Trimming cost V 2 bases and J 3 bases; bases outside gene matches: 12. Per germline, CDR1 DFQATT and CDR2 SNEGSKA (reference sequence).

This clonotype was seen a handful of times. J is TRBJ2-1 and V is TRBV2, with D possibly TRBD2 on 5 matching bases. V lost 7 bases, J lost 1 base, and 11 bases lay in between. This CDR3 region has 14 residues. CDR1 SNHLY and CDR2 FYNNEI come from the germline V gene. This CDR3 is CASTDRGSYNEQFF. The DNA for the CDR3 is TGTGCCAGCACCGACCGGGGTTCCTACAATGAGCAGTTCTTC.